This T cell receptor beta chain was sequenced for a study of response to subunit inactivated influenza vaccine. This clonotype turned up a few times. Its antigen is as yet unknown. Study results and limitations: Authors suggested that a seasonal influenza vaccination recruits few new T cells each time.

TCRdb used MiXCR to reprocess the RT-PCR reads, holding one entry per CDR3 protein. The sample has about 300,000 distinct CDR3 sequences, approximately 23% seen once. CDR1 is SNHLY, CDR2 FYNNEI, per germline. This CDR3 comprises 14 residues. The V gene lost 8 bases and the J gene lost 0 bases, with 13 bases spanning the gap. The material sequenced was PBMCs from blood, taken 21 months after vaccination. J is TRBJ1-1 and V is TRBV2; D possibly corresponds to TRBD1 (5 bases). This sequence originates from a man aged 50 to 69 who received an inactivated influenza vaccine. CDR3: CASHGHPMNTEAFF. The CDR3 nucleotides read TGTGCCAGCCACGGACACCCCATGAACACTGAAGCTTTCTTT.